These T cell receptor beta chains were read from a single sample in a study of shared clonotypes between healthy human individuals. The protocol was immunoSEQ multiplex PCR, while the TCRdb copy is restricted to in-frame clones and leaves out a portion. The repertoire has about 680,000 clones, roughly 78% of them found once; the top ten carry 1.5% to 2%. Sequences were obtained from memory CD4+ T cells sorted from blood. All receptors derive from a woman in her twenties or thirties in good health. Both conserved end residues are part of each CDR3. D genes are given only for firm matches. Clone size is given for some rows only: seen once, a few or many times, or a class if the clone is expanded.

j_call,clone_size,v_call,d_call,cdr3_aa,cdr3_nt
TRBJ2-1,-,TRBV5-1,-,CASSLAGADEQFF,TGCGCCAGCAGCTTGGCAGGGGCTGATGAGCAGTTCTTC
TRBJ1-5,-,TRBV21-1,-,CASPKFNVAVGSPQHF,-
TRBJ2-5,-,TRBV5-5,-,CASSLASETQYF,TGTGCCAGCAGCTTGGCTTCCGAGACCCAGTACTTC
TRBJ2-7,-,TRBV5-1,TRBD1,CASSFRDRAYEQYF,TGCGCCAGCAGCTTTCGAGACAGGGCATACGAGCAGTACTTC
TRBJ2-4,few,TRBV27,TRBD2,CASSPLAGYSIQYF,TGTGCCAGCAGTCCACTAGCGGGATATTCAATTCAGTACTTC
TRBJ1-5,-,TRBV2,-,CATQREKGKAPQHF,TGTGCCACCCAAAGGGAAAAGGGTAAAGCCCCCCAGCATTTT
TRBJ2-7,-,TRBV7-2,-,CASSSTALVGREQYF,TGTGCCAGCAGCTCAACCGCGCTAGTGGGGCGCGAGCAGTACTTC
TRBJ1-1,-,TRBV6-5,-,CASSYSPGTEAFF,TGTGCCAGCAGTTACTCGCCTGGAACTGAAGCTTTCTTT
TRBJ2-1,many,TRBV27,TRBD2,CARRLADYNEQFF,TGTGCCAGGAGACTAGCCGACTACAATGAGCAGTTCTTC
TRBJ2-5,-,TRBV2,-,CASRGGPETQYF,TGTGCCAGCAGAGGGGGTCCAGAGACCCAGTACTTC
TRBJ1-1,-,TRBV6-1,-,CASSVLTENTEAFF,TGTGCCAGCAGTGTCCTAACAGAGAACACTGAAGCTTTCTTT
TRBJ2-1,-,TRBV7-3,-,CASSRSGGTGVPYNEQFF,TGTGCCAGCAGCCGCTCAGGAGGGACGGGAGTACCCTACAATGAGCAGTTCTTC
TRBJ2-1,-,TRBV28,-,CASSWGQGKNEQFF,TGTGCCAGCAGCTGGGGGCAGGGGAAAAATGAGCAGTTCTTC
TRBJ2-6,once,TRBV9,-,CASSVARRDTISGANVLTF,TGTGCCAGCAGCGTAGCTAGGCGGGACACTATCTCTGGGGCCAACGTCCTGACTTTC
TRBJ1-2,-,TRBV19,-,CASSTYSSYGYTF,TGTGCCAGTAGTACCTACTCATCCTATGGCTACACCTTC
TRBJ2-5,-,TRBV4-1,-,CASSRSGETQYF,TGCGCCAGCAGCCGGTCAGGGGAGACCCAGTACTTC
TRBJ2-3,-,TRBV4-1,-,CASSQEVRNYPDTQYF,TGCGCCAGCAGCCAAGAGGTCAGGAACTACCCAGATACGCAGTATTTT
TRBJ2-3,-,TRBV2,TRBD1,CASSALTGGSDTQYF,TGTGCCAGCAGTGCTCTGACAGGGGGCTCAGATACGCAGTATTTT
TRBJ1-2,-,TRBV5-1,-,CASSLSGGNSYGYTF,TGCGCCAGCAGCTTGAGTGGGGGGAATTCATATGGCTACACCTTC
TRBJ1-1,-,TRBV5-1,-,CASSLDGGGVRNTEAFF,TGCGCCAGCAGCTTGGATGGAGGTGGTGTGAGGAACACTGAAGCTTTCTTT
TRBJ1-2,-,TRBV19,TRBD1,CASSFPGGDYGYTF,TGTGCCAGTAGTTTCCCAGGGGGCGACTATGGCTACACCTTC
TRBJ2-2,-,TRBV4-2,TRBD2,CASSSRTSANTGELFF,TGTGCCAGCAGCTCGAGGACTAGCGCGAACACCGGGGAGCTGTTTTTT
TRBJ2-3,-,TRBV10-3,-,CAIRGSTSSTDTQYF,TGTGCCATCCGGGGTTCCACCTCTAGCACAGATACGCAGTATTTT